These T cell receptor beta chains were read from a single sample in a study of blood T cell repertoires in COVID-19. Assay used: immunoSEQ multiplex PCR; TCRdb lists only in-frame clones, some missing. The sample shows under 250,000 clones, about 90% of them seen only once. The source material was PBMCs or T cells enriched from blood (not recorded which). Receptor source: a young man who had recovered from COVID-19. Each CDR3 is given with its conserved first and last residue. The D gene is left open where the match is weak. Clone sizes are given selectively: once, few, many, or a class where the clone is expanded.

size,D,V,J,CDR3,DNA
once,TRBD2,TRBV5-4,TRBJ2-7,CASSLDLAGALSREQYF,TGTGCCAGCAGCTTGGATCTAGCGGGGGCCCTGTCTAGGGAGCAGTACTTC
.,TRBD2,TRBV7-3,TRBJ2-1,CASSLGGGEQFF,TGTGCCAGCAGCTTAGGCGGGGGGGAGCAGTTCTTC
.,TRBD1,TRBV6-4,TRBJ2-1,CASSTGTGGANEQFF,TGTGCCAGCAGTACCGGGACAGGGGGCGCGAATGAGCAGTTCTTC
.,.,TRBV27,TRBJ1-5,CASRDITGPAQPQHF,TGTGCCAGCAGGGACATCACAGGGCCCGCTCAGCCCCAGCATTTT
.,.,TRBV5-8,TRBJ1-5,CASSWGGNQPQHF,TGTGCCAGCAGCTGGGGAGGAAATCAGCCCCAGCATTTT
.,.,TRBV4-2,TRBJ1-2,CASSQGGVQHTF,TGTGCCAGCAGCCAAGGAGGAGTCCAGCACACCTTC
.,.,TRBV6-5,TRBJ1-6,CASSGGPRGNSPLHF,TGTGCCAGCAGCGGAGGACCCCGAGGGAATTCACCCCTCCACTTT
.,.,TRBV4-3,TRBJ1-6,CASSQEVGRGNSPLHF,TGCGCCAGCAGCCAAGAAGTGGGCAGGGGTAATTCACCCCTCCACTTT
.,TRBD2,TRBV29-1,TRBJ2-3,CSVAGGATDTQYF,TGCAGCGTTGCGGGGGGGGCCACAGATACGCAGTATTTT
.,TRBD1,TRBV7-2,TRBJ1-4,CASSITGVTNEKLFF,TGTGCCAGCAGCATCACAGGGGTCACTAATGAAAAACTGTTTTTT
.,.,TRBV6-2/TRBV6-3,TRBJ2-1,CASSYSSHSEQFF,TGTGCCAGCAGTTACTCCAGCCACAGTGAGCAGTTCTTC
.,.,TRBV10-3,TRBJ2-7,CAIPGDKPTEQYF,TGTGCCATCCCTGGGGACAAGCCCACCGAGCAGTACTTC
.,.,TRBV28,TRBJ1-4,CASSLGGAVKEKLFF,TGTGCCAGCAGCCTAGGGGGGGCGGTGAAAGAAAAACTGTTTTTT
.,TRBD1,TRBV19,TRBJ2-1,CASLSRDGTGNNEQFF,TGTGCCAGTTTATCCCGAGACGGGACAGGGAACAATGAGCAGTTCTTC
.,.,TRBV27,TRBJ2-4,CASSTFGELAKNIQYF,TGTGCCAGCAGTACTTTCGGGGAACTAGCCAAAAACATTCAGTACTTC
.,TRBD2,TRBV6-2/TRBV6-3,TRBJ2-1,CASSYMRGGANEQFF,TGTGCCAGCAGTTACATGCGCGGGGGGGCGAATGAGCAGTTCTTC
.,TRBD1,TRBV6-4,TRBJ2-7,CARKGQGAYEQYF,TGTGCCAGGAAGGGACAGGGGGCCTACGAGCAGTACTTC
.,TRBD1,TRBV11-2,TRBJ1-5,CASSRRQGDLPQHF,TGTGCCAGCAGCCGTAGACAGGGGGATCTCCCCCAGCATTTT
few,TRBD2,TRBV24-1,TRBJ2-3,CATSGVAGVGPRSDTQYF,TGTGCCACCAGTGGGGTAGCGGGAGTAGGACCGCGATCAGATACGCAGTATTTT
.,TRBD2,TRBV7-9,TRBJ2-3,CASGVGTSGSTDTQYF,TGTGCCAGCGGCGTAGGTACTAGCGGTAGCACAGATACGCAGTATTTT
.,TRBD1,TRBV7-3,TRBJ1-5,CASSLNRLRGRGNQPQHF,TGTGCCAGCAGCTTAAATCGATTGAGGGGGCGAGGCAATCAGCCCCAGCATTTT
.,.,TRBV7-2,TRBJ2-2,CASSLELAGTGELFF,TGTGCCAGCAGCTTAGAACTTGCAGGGACCGGGGAGCTGTTTTTT
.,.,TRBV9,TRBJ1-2,CASSPRWRVGEGNYGYTF,TGTGCCAGCAGCCCTCGGTGGAGGGTCGGAGAGGGGAACTATGGCTACACCTTC
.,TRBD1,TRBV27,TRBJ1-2,CASGRTGGIYGYTF,TGTGCCAGCGGCCGGACAGGGGGCATCTATGGCTACACCTTC
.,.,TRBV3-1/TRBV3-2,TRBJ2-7,CASRSTPGPYEQYF,TGTGCCAGCAGATCCACGCCGGGTCCCTACGAGCAGTACTTC
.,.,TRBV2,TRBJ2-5,CASSENMRVGTQYF,TGTGCCAGCAGTGAAAATATGCGGGTGGGGACCCAGTACTTC
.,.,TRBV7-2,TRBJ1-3,CASSLRKADTIYF,TGTGCCAGCAGCTTAAGGAAGGCGGACACCATATATTTT
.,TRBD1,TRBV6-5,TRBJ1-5,CASELTGDNQPQHF,TGTGCCAGCGAGCTTACAGGGGATAATCAGCCCCAGCATTTT
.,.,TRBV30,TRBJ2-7,CAWSPPGDEQYF,TGTGCCTGGAGTCCCCCCGGGGACGAGCAGTACTTC
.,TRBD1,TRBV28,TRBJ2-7,CASSSRDRGIYEQYF,TGTGCCAGCAGCTCGCGGGACAGGGGGATCTACGAGCAGTACTTC
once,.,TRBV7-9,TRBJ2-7,CASSNTRSSYEQYF,TGTGCCAGCAGTAATACACGAAGCTCCTACGAGCAGTACTTC
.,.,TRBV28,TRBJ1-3,CASKTESSGNTIYF,TGTGCCAGCAAGACAGAGAGCTCTGGAAACACCATATATTTT
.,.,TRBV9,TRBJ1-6,CASSVGGAYNSPLHF,TGTGCCAGCAGCGTTGGGGGGGCCTATAATTCACCCCTCCACTTT
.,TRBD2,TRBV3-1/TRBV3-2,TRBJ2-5,CASSQEYTPGTSGLGETQYF,TGTGCCAGCAGCCAAGAATACACCCCCGGGACTAGCGGCCTGGGAGAGACCCAGTACTTC
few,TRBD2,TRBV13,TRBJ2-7,CASSPSGGASYEQYF,TGTGCCAGCAGCCCAAGCGGGGGGGCCTCCTACGAGCAGTACTTC
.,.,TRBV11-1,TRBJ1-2,CASSLGAEYGYTF,TGTGCCAGCAGCTTAGGGGCCGAATATGGCTACACCTTC
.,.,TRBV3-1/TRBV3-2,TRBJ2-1,CASSQVVTTNNEQFF,TGTGCCAGCAGCCAAGTCGTGACTACGAACAATGAGCAGTTCTTC
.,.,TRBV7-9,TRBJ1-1,CASSLTEYTEAFF,TGTGCCAGCAGCTTAACAGAGTACACTGAAGCTTTCTTT
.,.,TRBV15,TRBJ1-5,CATSREGWGVTNQPQHF,TGTGCCACCAGCAGAGAGGGTTGGGGGGTGACCAATCAGCCCCAGCATTTT
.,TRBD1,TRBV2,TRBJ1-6,CASSEAGTGNSPLHF,TGTGCCAGCAGTGAAGCCGGGACAGGAAATTCACCCCTCCACTTT
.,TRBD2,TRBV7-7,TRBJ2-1,CASSPHGTSGNNEQFF,TGTGCCAGCAGCCCCCACGGGACTAGCGGGAACAATGAGCAGTTCTTC
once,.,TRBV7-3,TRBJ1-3,CASSLGGTAGNTIYF,TGTGCCAGCAGCTTAGGTGGGACTGCTGGAAACACCATATATTTT
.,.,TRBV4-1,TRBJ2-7,CASSQGPGSYEQYF,TGCGCCAGCAGCCAAGGGCCCGGGTCCTACGAGCAGTACTTC
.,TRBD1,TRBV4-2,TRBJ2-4,CASSQGGTGGRGNIQYF,TGTGCCAGCAGCCAAGGGGGGACAGGGGGCAGGGGTAACATTCAGTACTTC
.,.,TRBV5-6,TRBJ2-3,CASSLVGSGTDTQYF,TGTGCCAGCAGCTTGGTCGGGAGCGGCACAGATACGCAGTATTTT
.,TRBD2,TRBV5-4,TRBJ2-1,CASSSDSGGARNEQFF,TGTGCCAGCAGCTCCGATAGCGGGGGGGCCAGGAATGAGCAGTTCTTC
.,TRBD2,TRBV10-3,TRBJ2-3,CAIQGLAGLLMGADTQYF,TGTGCCATCCAAGGACTAGCGGGACTTTTAATGGGCGCAGATACGCAGTATTTT
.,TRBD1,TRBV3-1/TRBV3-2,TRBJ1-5,CASSQEGQVQPQHF,TGTGCCAGCAGCCAGGAGGGACAGGTTCAGCCCCAGCATTTT
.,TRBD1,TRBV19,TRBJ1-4,CASSPTGGAKGRKLFF,TGTGCCAGTAGTCCGACAGGGGGCGCGAAAGGTCGAAAACTGTTTTTT
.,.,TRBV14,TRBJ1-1,CASSQDYPEEAFF,TGTGCCAGCAGCCAAGATTACCCGGAGGAAGCTTTCTTT
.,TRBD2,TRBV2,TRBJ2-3,CASRVAGGSVNTQYF,TGTGCCAGCAGAGTAGCGGGGGGGTCTGTAAATACGCAGTATTTT
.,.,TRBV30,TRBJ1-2,CAWSQQSGVGGYTF,TGTGCCTGGAGCCAACAGTCGGGGGTGGGTGGCTACACCTTC
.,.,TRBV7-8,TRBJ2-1,CASSLGGERYNEQFF,TGTGCCAGCAGCTTAGGGGGGGAGAGGTACAATGAGCAGTTCTTC
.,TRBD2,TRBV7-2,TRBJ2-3,CASSLERGGTDTQYF,TGTGCCAGCAGCTTAGAGCGGGGGGGGACAGATACGCAGTATTTT
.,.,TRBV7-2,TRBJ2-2,CASSAQTGVANTGELFF,TGTGCCAGCAGCGCCCAGACAGGTGTCGCGAACACCGGGGAGCTGTTTTTT
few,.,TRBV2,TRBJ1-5,CASSGSGGSAEPQHF,TGTGCCAGCAGTGGCTCGGGCGGGAGCGCTGAGCCCCAGCATTTT
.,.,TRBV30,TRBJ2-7,CAWNRDPYEQYF,TGTGCCTGGAACCGGGATCCCTACGAGCAGTACTTC